This is a list of T cell receptor beta chains from one sample in a study of blood T cell repertoires in COVID-19. Measured with immunoSEQ multiplex PCR; TCRdb has only the in-frame clones, and not every one. The sample has around 160,000 clones, 84% seen once. Specimen: PBMCs or T cells enriched from blood (not recorded which). Receptor source: a woman in her forties or fifties who had been exposed to COVID-19. Both conserved end residues are part of each CDR3.

>TRBJ1-1|TRBV13
CASRPDREKHTEAFF
>TRBJ2-5|TRBV30
CAWSVSSGRGAQYF
>TRBJ2-2|TRBV5-4
CASNIRAGGLGGELFF
>TRBJ2-2|TRBV5-4
CASTREASTGELFF
>TRBJ2-7|TRBV10-2
CASSFQGAPSSYEQYF
>TRBJ2-7|TRBV6-2/TRBV6-3
CASSSITGYEQYF
>TRBJ2-3|TRBV7-8
CASSASSGRRDTQYF
>TRBJ1-1|TRBV5-6
CASSPIGGANTEAFF
>TRBJ2-7|TRBV25-1
CASSELGSLGFYF
>TRBJ1-6|TRBV27
CASSFRGNSPLHF
>TRBJ1-1|TRBV27
CASSLRGGTEAFF
>TRBJ1-2|TRBV2
CASSESTGRGYTF
>TRBJ1-1|TRBV18
CASSPPGQMNTEAFF
>TRBJ2-1|TRBV10-1
CASSESGRAESEQFF
>TRBJ1-1|TRBV30
CAWGQNTEAFF
>TRBJ1-5|TRBV25-1
CASSPSVGDNQPQHF
>TRBJ1-1|TRBV15
CATSPDREAEAFF
>TRBJ1-1|TRBV11-2
CASTWGVNTEAFF
>TRBJ1-3|TRBV10-1
CASSENPWAFGSSGNTIYF
>TRBJ2-3|TRBV7-2
CASSPRTSFTDTQYF
>TRBJ2-4|TRBV27
CASSSRTSGDIQYF
>TRBJ1-2|TRBV6-6
CASTEVQGLYGYTF
>TRBJ2-6|TRBV10-1
CASTRTSVRSGANVLTF
>TRBJ2-3|TRBV7-9
CASSLFRAKTDTQYF
>TRBJ2-3|TRBV27
CASRGLARSDTQYF
>TRBJ2-7|TRBV7-2
CASSPDRERHEQYF
>TRBJ1-6|TRBV21-1
CASSLYNSPLHF
>TRBJ2-7|TRBV19
CASSILLSGNYEQYF
>TRBJ1-2|TRBV10-3
CAISKTGGTYGYTF
>TRBJ1-5|TRBV6-2/TRBV6-3
CASSSGQKNQPQHF
>TRBJ1-2|TRBV5-5
CASSLALLGGHTF
>TRBJ1-6|TRBV7-2
CASSPTGSRSPLHF
>TRBJ1-2|TRBV6-5
CASSYSSIWGYTF
>TRBJ2-2|TRBV5-1
CASSLEGGGGTGELFF
>TRBJ1-2|TRBV23-1
CASSQWGRPYGYTF
>TRBJ2-7|TRBV9
CASSPRLAPYGEQYF
>TRBJ1-1|TRBV9
CASSPREAGNTEAFF
>TRBJ1-1|TRBV30
CAWSLGGLQAFF
>TRBJ2-7|TRBV11-2
CASSLVAAYEQYF
>TRBJ2-5|TRBV7-6
CASRPTSKGAETQYF
>TRBJ1-4|TRBV12-3/TRBV12-4
CASGDGFNEKLFF
>TRBJ1-1|TRBV3-1/TRBV3-2
CASRRQPNTEAFF
>TRBJ2-7|TRBV7-8
CASRTGLAESYEQYF
>TRBJ1-6|TRBV10-3
CAIGQDNSPLHF
>TRBJ2-1|TRBV5-1
CASSLHHGQSSYNEQFF
>TRBJ1-2|TRBV9
CASSVASGGYGYTF
>TRBJ2-7|TRBV2
CASRVGQGNEQYF
>TRBJ2-5|TRBV27
CATIPGGSPETQYF
>TRBJ2-5|TRBV7-2
CASSSRTSGRVETQYF
>TRBJ1-4|TRBV6-5
CASTDRTNEKLFF
>TRBJ1-6|TRBV2
CARGASSYNSPLHF
>TRBJ2-3|TRBV5-1
CASSLTRLASTDTQYF